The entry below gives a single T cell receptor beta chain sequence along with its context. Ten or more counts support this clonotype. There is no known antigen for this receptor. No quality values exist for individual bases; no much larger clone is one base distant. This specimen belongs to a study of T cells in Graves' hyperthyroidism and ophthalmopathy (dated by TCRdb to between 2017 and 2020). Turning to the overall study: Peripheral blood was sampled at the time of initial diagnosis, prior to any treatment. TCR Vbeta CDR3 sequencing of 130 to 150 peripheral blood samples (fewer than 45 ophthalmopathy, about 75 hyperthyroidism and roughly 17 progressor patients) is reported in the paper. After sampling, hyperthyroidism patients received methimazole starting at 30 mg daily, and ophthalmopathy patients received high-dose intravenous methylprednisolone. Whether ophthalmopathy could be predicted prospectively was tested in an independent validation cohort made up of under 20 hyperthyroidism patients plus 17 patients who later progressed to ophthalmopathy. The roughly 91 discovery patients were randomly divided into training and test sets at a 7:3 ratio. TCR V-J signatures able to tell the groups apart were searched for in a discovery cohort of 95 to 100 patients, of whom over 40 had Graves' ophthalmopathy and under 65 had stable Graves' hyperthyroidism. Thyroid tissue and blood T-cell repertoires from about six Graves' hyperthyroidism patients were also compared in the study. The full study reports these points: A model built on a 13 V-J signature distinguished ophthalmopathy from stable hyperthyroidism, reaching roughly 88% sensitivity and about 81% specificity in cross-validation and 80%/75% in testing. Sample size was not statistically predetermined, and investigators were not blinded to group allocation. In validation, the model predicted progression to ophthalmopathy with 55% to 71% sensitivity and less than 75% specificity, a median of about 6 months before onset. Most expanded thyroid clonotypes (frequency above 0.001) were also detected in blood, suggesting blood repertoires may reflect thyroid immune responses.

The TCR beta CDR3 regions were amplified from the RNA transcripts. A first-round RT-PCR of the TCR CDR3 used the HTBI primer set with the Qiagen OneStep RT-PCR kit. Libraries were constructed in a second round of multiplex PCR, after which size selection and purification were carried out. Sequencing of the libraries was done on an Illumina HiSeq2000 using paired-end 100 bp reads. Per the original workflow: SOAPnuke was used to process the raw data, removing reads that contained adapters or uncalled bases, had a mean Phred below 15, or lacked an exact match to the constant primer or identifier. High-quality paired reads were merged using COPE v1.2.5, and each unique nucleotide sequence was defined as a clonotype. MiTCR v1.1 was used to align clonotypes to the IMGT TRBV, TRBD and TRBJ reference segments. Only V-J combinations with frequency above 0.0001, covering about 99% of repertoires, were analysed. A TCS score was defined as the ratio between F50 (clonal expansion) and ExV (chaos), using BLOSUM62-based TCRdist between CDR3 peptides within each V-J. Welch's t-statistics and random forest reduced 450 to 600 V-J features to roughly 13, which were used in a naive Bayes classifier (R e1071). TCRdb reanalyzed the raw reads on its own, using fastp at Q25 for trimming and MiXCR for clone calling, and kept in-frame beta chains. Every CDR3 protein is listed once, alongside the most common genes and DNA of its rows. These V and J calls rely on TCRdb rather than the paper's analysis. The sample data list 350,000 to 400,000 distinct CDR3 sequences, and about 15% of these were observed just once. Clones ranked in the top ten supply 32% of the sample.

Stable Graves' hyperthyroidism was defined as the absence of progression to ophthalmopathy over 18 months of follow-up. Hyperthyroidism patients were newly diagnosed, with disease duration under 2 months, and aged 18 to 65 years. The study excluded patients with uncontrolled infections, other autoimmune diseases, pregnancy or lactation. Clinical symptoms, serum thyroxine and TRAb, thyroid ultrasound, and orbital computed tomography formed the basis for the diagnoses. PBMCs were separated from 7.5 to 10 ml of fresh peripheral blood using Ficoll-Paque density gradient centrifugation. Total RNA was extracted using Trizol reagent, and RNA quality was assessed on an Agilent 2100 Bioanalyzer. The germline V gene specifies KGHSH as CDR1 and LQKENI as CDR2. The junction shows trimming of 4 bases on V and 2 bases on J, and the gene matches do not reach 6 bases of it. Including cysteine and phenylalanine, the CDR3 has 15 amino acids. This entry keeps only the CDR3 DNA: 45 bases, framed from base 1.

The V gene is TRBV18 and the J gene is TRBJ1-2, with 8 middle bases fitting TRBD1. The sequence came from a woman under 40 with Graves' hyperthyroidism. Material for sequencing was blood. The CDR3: CASSLRQGTNYGYTF. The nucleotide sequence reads TGTGCCAGCTCACTTAGACAGGGGACGAACTATGGCTACACCTTC. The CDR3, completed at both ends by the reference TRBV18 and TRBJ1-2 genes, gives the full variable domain NAGVMQNPRHLVRRRGQEARLRCSPMKGHSHVYWYRQLPEEGLKFMVYLQKENIIDESGMPKERFSAEFPKEGPSILRIQQVVRGDSAAYFCASSLRQGTNYGYTFGSGTRLTVV.